The T cell receptor beta chain described here comes from a study of T cell responses to AZD1222 COVID-19 vaccine. Study-wide findings and caveats: Reports say nearly half of spike-specific TCRs go after unmutated variant regions.

The CDR3 spans 16 residues. V was pared by 8 bases and J by 3 bases, with 21 bases between. Germline-derived CDR1 and CDR2 are SNHLY and FYNNEI. Produced via immunoSEQ multiplex PCR; TCRdb's table is partial and in-frame only. The table has around 200,000 clones, approximately 90% seen once. Details on this clone: Antigen specificity is unknown.

The input for sequencing was peripheral blood, taken 28 days after the second AZD1222 dose. The clonotype originates from an adult who received the AZD1222 COVID-19 vaccine. The V call is TRBV2, the J call TRBJ2-3, with a possible D match to TRBD2 (6 bases). The CDR3 region is CASRWEVGWSTDTQYF. The CDR3 nucleotides are TGTGCCAGCCGGTGGGAGGTTGGGTGGAGTACAGATACGCAGTATTTT.